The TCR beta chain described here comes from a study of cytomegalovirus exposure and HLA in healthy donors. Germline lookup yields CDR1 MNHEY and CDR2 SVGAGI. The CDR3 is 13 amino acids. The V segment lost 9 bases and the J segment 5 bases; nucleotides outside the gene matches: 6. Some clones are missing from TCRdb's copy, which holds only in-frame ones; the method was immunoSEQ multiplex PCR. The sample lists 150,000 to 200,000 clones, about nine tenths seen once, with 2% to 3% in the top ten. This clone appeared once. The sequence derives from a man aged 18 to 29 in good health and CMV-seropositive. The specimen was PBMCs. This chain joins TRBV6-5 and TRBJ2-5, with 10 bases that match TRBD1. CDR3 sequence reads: CASRDRGIETQYF. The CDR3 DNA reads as TGTGCCAGTCGGGACAGGGGAATCGAGACCCAGTACTTC.